Below, 23 T cell receptor beta chains from the same sample are listed, as sequenced in a study of blood T cell repertoires in COVID-19. Data came from immunoSEQ multiplex PCR; TCRdb stores just in-frame clones and leaves some out. Found here are 60,000 to 95,000 clones, around 67% of them singletons; the top ten hold about 2.5%. The sample consisted of peripheral blood. These receptors all come from a human donor with acute or convalescent COVID-19. The donor label of this sample is uncertain.

The chain recombines TRBV19 with TRBJ1-1; D is possibly TRBD1 (6 bases). Germline CDR1 and CDR2: LNHDA and SQIVND (reference sequence). V lost 8 bases and J 1 base, leaving 11 bases between the germline ends. CDR3 length: 13 amino acids. The CDR3 DNA is TGTGCCAGTGCACAGGGATGGAACACTGAAGCTTTCTTT. This codes for CASAQGWNTEAFF. Full variable domain (outside the CDR3, taken from reference TRBV19 and TRBJ1-1): DGGITQSPKYLFRKEGQNVTLSCEQNLNHDAMYWYRQDPGQGLRLIYYSQIVNDFQKGDIAEGYSVSREKKESFPLTVTSAQKNPTAFYLCASAQGWNTEAFFGQGTRLTVV.

The genes are TRBV24-1 and TRBJ2-1; D is unclear. Germline CDR1 is KGHDR and CDR2 is SFDVKD. There are 13 residues in the CDR3. The V and J ends lost 3 bases and 9 bases respectively, with 11 bases between them. As DNA, the CDR3 is TGTGCCACCAGTGATCCCTCCAGCGCTGAGCAGTTCTTC. It specifies CATSDPSSAEQFF.

The rearrangement uses TRBV6-5 and TRBJ1-5; D not resolved. The germline V gene encodes CDR1 MNHEY and CDR2 SVGAGI. The CDR3 contains 13 residues. V was pared by 8 bases and J by 6 bases, with 14 bases between. CDR3 in DNA: TGTGCCAGCCGGCCGGGAGGGTCTCAGCCCCAGCATTTT. Amino acid sequence: CASRPGGSQPQHF.

The chain has TRBV19 and TRBJ1-1; D ambiguous. V shed 5 bases and J shed 0 bases, with 7 bases lying between them. The CDR3 totals 13 residues. CDR1 and CDR2 (germline): LNHDA, SQIVND (reference sequence). CDR3 sequence: CASSFQMNTEAFF. The CDR3 region has the DNA TGTGCCAGTAGTTTTCAGATGAACACTGAAGCTTTCTTT. Using reference TRBV19 and TRBJ1-1 for the parts outside the CDR3, the full variable domain is DGGITQSPKYLFRKEGQNVTLSCEQNLNHDAMYWYRQDPGQGLRLIYYSQIVNDFQKGDIAEGYSVSREKKESFPLTVTSAQKNPTAFYLCASSFQMNTEAFFGQGTRLTVV.

This chain links TRBV2 with TRBJ1-5; possible D gene TRBD1, 5 bases. V dropped 4 bases and J dropped 3 bases, with 13 bases sitting between them. Per the germline V gene, CDR1 is SNHLY and CDR2 is FYNNEI. This CDR3 contains 15 residues. CDR3 nucleotides: TGTGCCAGCAGTGGGGCAGGGCAGGTCAATCAGCCCCAGCATTTT. It specifies CASSGAGQVNQPQHF.

The chain recombines TRBV7-2 with TRBJ1-1; D gene ambiguous. CDR3 length: 11 residues. V dropped 5 bases and J dropped 5 bases, with 6 bases sitting between them. Looked up from germline, CDR1 is SGHTA and CDR2 is FQGNSA. The CDR3: CASSIGTEAFF. The DNA of the CDR3 is TGTGCCAGCAGCATCGGGACTGAAGCTTTCTTT.

V gene TRBV6-6 combines with J gene TRBJ1-4; perhaps TRBD1 as D (6 bases). Germline loops: CDR1 MNHNY, CDR2 SVGAGI (reference sequence). This CDR3 region has 15 residues. Trimming removed 1 base at V and 3 bases at J, with 9 bases between. Here the CDR3 DNA reads TGTGCCAGCAGTTACTTACAGGGTGCTAATGAAAAACTGTTTTTT. This encodes CASSYLQGANEKLFF.

This chain connects TRBV6-5 to TRBJ1-2; TRBD1 agrees at 9 bases. Trimming at V came to 11 bases and at J to 1 base, leaving 11 bases not matched to a gene. The CDR3 covers 15 residues. Germline CDR1 and CDR2: MNHEY and SVGAGI. Here the CDR3 DNA reads TGTGCCTTGGGGGACAGGGTACCGCTTAACTATGGCTACACCTTC. Protein product: CALGDRVPLNYGYTF.

The chain recombines TRBV9 with TRBJ2-2; 7 positions agree with TRBD1. Germline V gene lookup returns CDR1 SGDLS and CDR2 YYNGEE. J gave up 4 bases and V 0 bases, and 9 bases lay outside the gene matches. The CDR3 runs to 17 residues. CDR3 sequence (DNA): TGTGCCAGCAGCGTAGACCTCAGGGGGTTGGGCACCGGGGAGCTGTTTTTT. Encoded protein: CASSVDLRGLGTGELFF.

The chain is built from TRBV6-5 and TRBJ2-1; TRBD1 agrees at 8 bases. Per germline, CDR1 MNHEY and CDR2 SVGAGI. The trim removed 6 bases at V and 6 bases at J, leaving 7 bases unmatched. This CDR3 has 14 amino acids. In nucleotides, the CDR3 is TGTGCCAGCAGCCCAGGGGGCGCGGTCAATGAGCAGTTCTTC. Translated: CASSPGGAVNEQFF.

This clone appeared a few times. J is TRBJ1-5 and V is TRBV18, with D possibly being TRBD1 (6 bases). The CDR3 spans 13 residues. CDR1 and CDR2 from the germline V gene are KGHSH and LQKENI. V was shortened by 1 base and J by 5 bases, with 6 bases between the two germline ends. The CDR3, as DNA: TGTGCCAGCTCACCACACAGGGATCAGCCCCAGCATTTT. Translating gives CASSPHRDQPQHF.

The chain couples TRBV6-1 to TRBJ2-7, with 9 bases matching TRBD1. The germline CDR1 and CDR2 sequences are MNHNS and SASEGT. Losses at the gene ends were 3 bases for V and 0 bases for J; bases not matched to a gene: 6. The CDR3 runs to 16 residues. Here the CDR3 DNA reads TGTGCCAGCAGTGACCTGGACAGGGGAAGCTCCTACGAGCAGTACGTC. Translating gives CASSDLDRGSSYEQYV.

The chain joins TRBV6-4 to TRBJ1-1; TRBD1 is a possible D gene (5 bases). Germline values: CDR1 MRHNA, CDR2 SNTAGT. The V end was cut by 7 bases, the J end by 3 bases, with 9 bases between. The CDR3 totals 12 residues. CDR3 DNA sequence: TGTGCCAGCACCCAGGGTGACACTGAAGCTTTCTTT. Translation gives CASTQGDTEAFF.

The J gene is TRBJ2-3, the V gene TRBV6-5; tentative D call: TRBD1 (6 bases). Trimming left V 5 bases short and J 2 bases short, with 14 bases between. The germline V gene encodes CDR1 MNHEY and CDR2 SVGAGI. The CDR3 contains 15 residues. The CDR3 sequence is CASSPQTGYTDTQYF. The CDR3 region has the DNA TGTGCCAGCAGTCCTCAGACAGGCTACACAGATACGCAGTATTTT.

This clone was detected a few times. V and J are TRBV27 and TRBJ1-1; D not resolved. The V and J ends lost 6 bases and 6 bases respectively, with 20 bases between them. From germline, CDR1 is MNHEY and CDR2 SMNVEV (reference sequence). This CDR3 has 15 residues. The CDR3 loop reads CASSPPLSGTSEAFF. The CDR3 region has the DNA TGTGCCAGCAGCCCTCCTTTAAGCGGAACGTCTGAAGCTTTCTTT.

The V gene is TRBV28, the J gene TRBJ1-5; a possible D gene is TRBD1 (6 bases). This CDR3 has 14 residues. V lost 3 bases to trimming and J lost 5 bases, with 11 bases between them. The germline V gene encodes CDR1 MDHEN and CDR2 SYDVKM. In DNA, the CDR3 is TGTGCCAGCAGTTTGGTACAGGGCCATCAGCCCCAGCATTTT. It yields the protein CASSLVQGHQPQHF.

The chain couples TRBV10-2 to TRBJ1-2; 8 positions match TRBD1. The germline CDR1 and CDR2 sequences are WSHSY and SAAADI. CDR3 size: 14 residues. V shed 3 bases and J 3 bases; nucleotides not matched to a gene: 3. CDR3 sequence: CASSERTGYYGYTF. In nucleotides, the CDR3 is TGCGCCAGCAGTGAAAGGACAGGGTACTATGGCTACACCTTC.

The V and J genes are TRBV5-1 and TRBJ2-1; 7 bases line up with TRBD1. The V and J ends lost 9 bases and 4 bases, in that order; junction bases with no gene match: 4. Germline V gives CDR1 SGHRS, CDR2 YFSETQ. The CDR3 length is 12 residues. CDR3 coding DNA: TGCGCCACGGGGACAGCATACAATGAGCAGTTCTTC. It encodes CATGTAYNEQFF.

The chain carries TRBV5-8 and TRBJ1-5; the D gene is possibly TRBD1 (5 bases). The CDR3 spans 15 residues. With 0 bases removed from V and 5 bases from J, the gap between germline ends came to 12 bases. Germline CDR1 is SGHTS and CDR2 is YDEGEE. CDR3 in amino acids: CASSLGVREDQPQHF. The CDR3 DNA sequence: TGTGCCAGCAGCTTGGGTGTCAGGGAGGATCAGCCCCAGCATTTT.

Points on this clone: At one end the junction does not follow the germline gene, possibly because of a read error. This chain links TRBV2 with TRBJ1-1; 8 bases map to TRBD1. There are 13 residues in the CDR3. CDR1 and CDR2 (germline): SNHLY, FYNNEI. The CDR3 nucleotides read TGTGCCAGCAGGGAAGACAGGGGACGGGAGGCTTTCTTT. It yields the protein CASREDRGREAFF.

The chain couples TRBV7-2 to TRBJ2-2, with 8 bases fitting TRBD2. V lost 6 bases to trimming and J lost 0 bases; unmatched junction nucleotides: 3. The germline CDR1 and CDR2 sequences are SGHTA and FQGNSA. The CDR3 extends over 15 amino acids. The CDR3 nucleotides read TGTGCCAGCAGGCCCGGGGGGGCGAACACCGGGGAGCTGTTTTTT. Translated, it gives CASRPGGANTGELFF.

The V and J genes are TRBV6-1 and TRBJ1-3, with D perhaps matching TRBD1 (6 bases). Germline lookup yields CDR1 MNHNS and CDR2 SASEGT. Trimming left V 3 bases short and J 1 base short, with 13 bases between. There are 16 residues in the CDR3. CDR3 loop: CASSDTGLGSGNTIYF. The CDR3 DNA reads TGTGCCAGCAGTGATACAGGGCTAGGGTCTGGAAACACCATATATTTT.

This clone has a handful of counts. The rearrangement links TRBV7-2 to TRBJ2-1; D is possibly TRBD2 (5 bases). Trimming took 8 bases from V and 8 from J, leaving 16 bases between them. Germline V gene sequence: CDR1 SGHTA, CDR2 FQGNSA. The CDR3 totals 13 residues. CDR3 sequence: CASPRAIGHEQFF. The DNA of the CDR3 is TGTGCCAGCCCGAGGGCTATTGGGCATGAGCAGTTCTTC.